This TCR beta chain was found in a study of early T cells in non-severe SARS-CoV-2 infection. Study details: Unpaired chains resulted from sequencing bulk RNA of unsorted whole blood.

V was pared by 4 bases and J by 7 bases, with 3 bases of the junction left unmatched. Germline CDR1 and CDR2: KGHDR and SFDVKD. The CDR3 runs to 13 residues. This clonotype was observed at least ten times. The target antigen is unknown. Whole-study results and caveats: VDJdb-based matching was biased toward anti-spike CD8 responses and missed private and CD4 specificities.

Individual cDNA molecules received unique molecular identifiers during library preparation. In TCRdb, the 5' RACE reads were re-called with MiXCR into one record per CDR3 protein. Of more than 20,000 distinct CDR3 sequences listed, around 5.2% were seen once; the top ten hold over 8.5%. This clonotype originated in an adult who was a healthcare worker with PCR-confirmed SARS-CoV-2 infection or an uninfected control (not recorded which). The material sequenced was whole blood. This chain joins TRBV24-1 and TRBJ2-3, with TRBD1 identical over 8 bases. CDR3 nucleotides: TGTGCCACCAGTGACCGGACAGGGCATACGCAGTATTTT. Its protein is CATSDRTGHTQYF.